The clone carrying this TCR beta chain was detected ten times or more. Its antigen is not known. This sample was taken from a study of identical twins. TCRdb ran MiXCR on the 5' RACE reads and lists one entry per CDR3 protein. The sample consists of a few hundred thousand distinct CDR3 sequences, about 8.5% of them appearing once. Findings and limits, study-wide: There is a chance that invariant MAIT and iNKT cells partially muddied zero-insertion analyses. Model-predicted out-of-frame TCR alpha sharing fell below observed values in monozygotic twins.

This CDR3 is 15 amino acids long. V was clipped by 3 bases and J by 1 base; unmatched bases: 3. Germline CDR1 reads MNHEY; CDR2 reads SMNVEV (reference sequence). Separately, the same data were catalogued under a study of yellow fever vaccine responses in identical twins. That report adds: Vaccine-induced T cell responses in twins were reportedly observed to appear partly convergent, partly personalized.

This chain connects TRBV27 to TRBJ2-7, with 10 bases matching TRBD2. The source of this sequence is a woman aged 18 to 35 in good health. Sequences were obtained from CD8+ T cells sorted from blood. Here the CDR3 DNA reads TGTGCCAGCAGTTTTCTAGCGGGGGCTTCCTACGAGCAGTACTTC. Translated: CASSFLAGASYEQYF.